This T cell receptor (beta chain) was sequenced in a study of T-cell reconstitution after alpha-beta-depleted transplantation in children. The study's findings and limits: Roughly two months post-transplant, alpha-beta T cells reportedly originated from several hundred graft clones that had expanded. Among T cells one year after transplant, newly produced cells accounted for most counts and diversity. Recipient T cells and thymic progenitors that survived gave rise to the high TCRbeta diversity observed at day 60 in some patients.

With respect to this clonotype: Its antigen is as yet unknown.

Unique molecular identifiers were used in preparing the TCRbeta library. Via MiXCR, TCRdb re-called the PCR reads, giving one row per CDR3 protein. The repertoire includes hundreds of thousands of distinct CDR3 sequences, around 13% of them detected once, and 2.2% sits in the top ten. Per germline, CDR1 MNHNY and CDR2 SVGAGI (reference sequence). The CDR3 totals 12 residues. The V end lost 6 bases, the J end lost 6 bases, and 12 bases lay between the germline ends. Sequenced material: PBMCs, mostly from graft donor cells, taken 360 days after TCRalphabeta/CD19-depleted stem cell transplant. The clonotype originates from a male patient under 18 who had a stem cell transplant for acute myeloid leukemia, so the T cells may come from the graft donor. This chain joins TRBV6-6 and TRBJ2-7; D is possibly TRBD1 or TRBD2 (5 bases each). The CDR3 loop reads CASSTRAGEQYF. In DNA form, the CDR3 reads TGTGCCAGCAGCACCAGGGCGGGCGAGCAGTACTTC.